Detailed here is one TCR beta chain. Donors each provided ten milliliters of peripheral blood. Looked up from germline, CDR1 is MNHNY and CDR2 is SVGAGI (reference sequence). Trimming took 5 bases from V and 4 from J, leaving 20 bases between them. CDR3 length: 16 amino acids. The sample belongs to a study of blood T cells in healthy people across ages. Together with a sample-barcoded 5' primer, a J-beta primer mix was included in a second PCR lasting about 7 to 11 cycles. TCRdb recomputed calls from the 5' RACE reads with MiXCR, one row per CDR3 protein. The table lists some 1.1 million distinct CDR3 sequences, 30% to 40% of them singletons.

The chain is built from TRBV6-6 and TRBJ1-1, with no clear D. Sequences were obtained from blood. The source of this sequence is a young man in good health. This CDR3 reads CASSLSEQWLGTEAFF. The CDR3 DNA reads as TGTGCCAGCAGTCTATCGGAACAGTGGTTGGGCACTGAAGCTTTCTTT.